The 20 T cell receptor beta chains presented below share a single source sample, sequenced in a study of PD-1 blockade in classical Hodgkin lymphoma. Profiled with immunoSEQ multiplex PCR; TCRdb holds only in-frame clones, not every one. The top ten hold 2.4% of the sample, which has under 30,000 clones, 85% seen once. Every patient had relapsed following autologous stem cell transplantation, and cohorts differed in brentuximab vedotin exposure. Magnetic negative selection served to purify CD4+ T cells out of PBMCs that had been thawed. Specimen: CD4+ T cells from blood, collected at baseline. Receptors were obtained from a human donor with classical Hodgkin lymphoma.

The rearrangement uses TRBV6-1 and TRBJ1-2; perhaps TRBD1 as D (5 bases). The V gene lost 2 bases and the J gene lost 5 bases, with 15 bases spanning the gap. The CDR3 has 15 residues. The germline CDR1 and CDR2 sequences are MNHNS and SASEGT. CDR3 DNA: TGTGCCAGCAGTGAACGCGCCAAGGGGATTTATGGCTACACCTTC. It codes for CASSERAKGIYGYTF.

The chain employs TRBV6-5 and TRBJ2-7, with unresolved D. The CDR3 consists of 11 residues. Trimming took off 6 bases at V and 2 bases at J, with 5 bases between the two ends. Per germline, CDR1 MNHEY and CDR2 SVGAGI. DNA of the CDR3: TGTGCCAGCAGGAGTACCTACGAGCAGTACTTC. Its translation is CASRSTYEQYF.

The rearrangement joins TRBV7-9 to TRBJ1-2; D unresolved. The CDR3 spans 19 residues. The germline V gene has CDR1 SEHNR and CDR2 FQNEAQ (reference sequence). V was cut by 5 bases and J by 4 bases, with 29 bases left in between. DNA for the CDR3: TGTGCCAGCAGCACACAAGGGAGTGGCTATATATCACCTCCCTATGGCTACACCTTC. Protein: CASSTQGSGYISPPYGYTF.

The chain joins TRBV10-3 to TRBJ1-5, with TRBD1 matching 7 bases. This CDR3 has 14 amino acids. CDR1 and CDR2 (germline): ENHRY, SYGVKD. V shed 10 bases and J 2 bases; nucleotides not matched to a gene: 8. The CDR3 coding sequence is TGTGCCACCCTGGACAGGCGGGGCAATCAGCCCCAGCATTTT. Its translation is CATLDRRGNQPQHF.

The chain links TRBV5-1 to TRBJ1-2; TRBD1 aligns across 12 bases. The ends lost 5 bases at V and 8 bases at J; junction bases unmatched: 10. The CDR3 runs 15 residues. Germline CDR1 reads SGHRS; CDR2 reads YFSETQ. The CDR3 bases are TGCGCCAGCAGAGAGCCGGGACAGGGGGCGTCAGGCTACACCTTC. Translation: CASREPGQGASGYTF.

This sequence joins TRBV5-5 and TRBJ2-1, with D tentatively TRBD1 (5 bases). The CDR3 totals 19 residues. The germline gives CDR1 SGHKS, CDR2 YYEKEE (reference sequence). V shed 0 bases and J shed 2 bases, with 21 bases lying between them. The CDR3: CASSLDHGSVVGPYNEQFF. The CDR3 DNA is TGTGCCAGCAGCTTGGATCACGGGTCCGTGGTGGGGCCCTACAATGAGCAGTTCTTC. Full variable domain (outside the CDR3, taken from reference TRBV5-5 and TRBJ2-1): DAGVTQSPTHLIKTRGQQVTLRCSPISGHKSVSWYQQVLGQGPQFIFQYYEKEERGRGNFPDRFSARQFPNYSSELNVNALLLGDSALYLCASSLDHGSVVGPYNEQFFGPGTRLTVL.

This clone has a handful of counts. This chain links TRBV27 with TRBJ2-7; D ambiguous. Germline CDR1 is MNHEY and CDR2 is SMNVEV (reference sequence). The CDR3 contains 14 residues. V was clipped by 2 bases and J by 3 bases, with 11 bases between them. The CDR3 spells CASSLRVSSYEQYF. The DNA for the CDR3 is TGTGCCAGCAGTTTAAGGGTTAGTAGCTACGAGCAGTACTTC.

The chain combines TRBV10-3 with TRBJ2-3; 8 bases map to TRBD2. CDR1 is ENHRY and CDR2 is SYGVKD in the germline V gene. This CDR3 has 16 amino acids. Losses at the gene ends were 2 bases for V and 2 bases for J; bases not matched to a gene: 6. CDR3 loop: CAISERLAGITDTQYF. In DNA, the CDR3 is TGTGCCATCAGTGAGAGGCTAGCGGGCATCACAGATACGCAGTATTTT.

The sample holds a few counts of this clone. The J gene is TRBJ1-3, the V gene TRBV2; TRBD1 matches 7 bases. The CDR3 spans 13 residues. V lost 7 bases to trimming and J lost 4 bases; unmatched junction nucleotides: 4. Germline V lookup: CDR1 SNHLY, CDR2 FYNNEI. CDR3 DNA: TGTGCCAGCACGGGACAGCCAGGAAACACCATATATTTT. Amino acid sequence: CASTGQPGNTIYF.

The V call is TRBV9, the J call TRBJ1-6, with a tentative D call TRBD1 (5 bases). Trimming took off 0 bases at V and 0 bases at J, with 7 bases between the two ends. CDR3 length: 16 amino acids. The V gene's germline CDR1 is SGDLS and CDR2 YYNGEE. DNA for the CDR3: TGTGCCAGCAGCGTAGGGGGGAGCTCCTATAATTCACCCCTCCACTTT. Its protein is CASSVGGSSYNSPLHF.

The DNA of the CDR3 is TGTGCCAGCAGCAACCGACAGGACACAGATACGCAGTATTTT. Its translation: CASSNRQDTDTQYF. J is TRBJ2-3 and V is TRBV11-3; D perhaps matches TRBD1 (6 bases). Germline CDR1 and CDR2: SGHNT and YENEEA. The V gene lost 5 bases and the J gene lost 2 bases, with 11 bases spanning the gap. The CDR3 has 14 amino acids.

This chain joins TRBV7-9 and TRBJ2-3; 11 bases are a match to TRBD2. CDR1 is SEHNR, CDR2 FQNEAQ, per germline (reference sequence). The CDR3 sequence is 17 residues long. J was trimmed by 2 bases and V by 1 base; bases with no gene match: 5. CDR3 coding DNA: TGTGCCAGCAGCTTAGGTCTAGCGGGAGGCCTCACAGATACGCAGTATTTT. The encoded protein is CASSLGLAGGLTDTQYF.

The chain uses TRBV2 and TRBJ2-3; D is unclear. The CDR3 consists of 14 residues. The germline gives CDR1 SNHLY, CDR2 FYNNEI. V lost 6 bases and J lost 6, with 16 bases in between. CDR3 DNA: TGTGCCAGCAGGGCACGAGCGCCGTTGGATACGCAGTATTTT. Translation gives CASRARAPLDTQYF.

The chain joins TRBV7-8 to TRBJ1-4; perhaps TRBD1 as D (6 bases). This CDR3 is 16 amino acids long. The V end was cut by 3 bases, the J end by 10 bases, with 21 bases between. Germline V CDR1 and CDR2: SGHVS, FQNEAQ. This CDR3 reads CASSFNIEGEKGKLFF. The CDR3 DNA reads TGTGCCAGCAGCTTTAATATTGAGGGGGAAAAAGGAAAACTGTTTTTT.

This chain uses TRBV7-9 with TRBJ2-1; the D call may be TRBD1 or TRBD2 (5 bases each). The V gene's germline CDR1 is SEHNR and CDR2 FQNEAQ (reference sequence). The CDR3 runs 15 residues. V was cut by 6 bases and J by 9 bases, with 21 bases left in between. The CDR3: CASSSASGTYGEQFF. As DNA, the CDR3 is TGTGCCAGCAGTTCCGCTTCCGGGACGTATGGTGAGCAGTTCTTC.

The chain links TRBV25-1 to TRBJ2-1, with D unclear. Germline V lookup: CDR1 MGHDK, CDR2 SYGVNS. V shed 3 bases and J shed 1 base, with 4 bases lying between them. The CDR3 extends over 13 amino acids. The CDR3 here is CASSEMSYNEQFF. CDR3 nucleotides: TGTGCCAGCAGTGAGATGTCCTACAATGAGCAGTTCTTC. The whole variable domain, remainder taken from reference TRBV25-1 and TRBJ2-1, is EADIYQTPRYLVIGTGKKITLECSQTMGHDKMYWYQQDPGMELHLIHYSYGVNSTEKGDLSSESTVSRIRTEHFPLTLESARPSHTSQYLCASSEMSYNEQFFGPGTRLTVL.

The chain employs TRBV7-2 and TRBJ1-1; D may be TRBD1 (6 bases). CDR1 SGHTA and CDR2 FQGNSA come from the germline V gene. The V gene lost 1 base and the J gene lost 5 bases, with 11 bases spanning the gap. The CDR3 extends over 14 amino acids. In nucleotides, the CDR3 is TGTGCCAGCAGCTTAGAGGGGGGGAAAACTGAAGCTTTCTTT. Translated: CASSLEGGKTEAFF. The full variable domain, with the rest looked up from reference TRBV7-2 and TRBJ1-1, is GAGVSQSPSNKVTEKGKDVELRCDPISGHTALYWYRQSLGQGLEFLIYFQGNSAPDKSGLPSDRFSAERTGGSVSTLTIQRTQQEDSAVYLCASSLEGGKTEAFFGQGTRLTVV.

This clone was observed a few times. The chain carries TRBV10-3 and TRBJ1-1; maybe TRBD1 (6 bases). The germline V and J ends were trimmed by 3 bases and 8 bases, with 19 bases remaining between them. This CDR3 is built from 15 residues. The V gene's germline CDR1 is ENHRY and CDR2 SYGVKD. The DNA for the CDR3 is TGTGCCATCAGTGACCCGACCAGGGGCCCCAACGAAGCTTTCTTT. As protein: CAISDPTRGPNEAFF.

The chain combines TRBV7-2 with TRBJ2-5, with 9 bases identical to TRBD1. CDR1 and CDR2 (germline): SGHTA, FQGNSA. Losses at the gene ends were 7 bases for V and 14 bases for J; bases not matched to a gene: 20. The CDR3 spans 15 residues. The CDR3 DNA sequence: TGTGCCAGCACCGTGCAGGGACAGGGCACGGTGAAGGATTACTTC. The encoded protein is CASTVQGQGTVKDYF.

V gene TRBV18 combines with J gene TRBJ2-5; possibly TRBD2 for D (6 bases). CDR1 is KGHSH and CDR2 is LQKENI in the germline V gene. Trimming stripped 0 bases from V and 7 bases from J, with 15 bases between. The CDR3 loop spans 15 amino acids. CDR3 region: CASSPPGGDRGTQYF. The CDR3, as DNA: TGTGCCAGCTCACCACCTGGAGGGGACCGGGGGACCCAGTACTTC.